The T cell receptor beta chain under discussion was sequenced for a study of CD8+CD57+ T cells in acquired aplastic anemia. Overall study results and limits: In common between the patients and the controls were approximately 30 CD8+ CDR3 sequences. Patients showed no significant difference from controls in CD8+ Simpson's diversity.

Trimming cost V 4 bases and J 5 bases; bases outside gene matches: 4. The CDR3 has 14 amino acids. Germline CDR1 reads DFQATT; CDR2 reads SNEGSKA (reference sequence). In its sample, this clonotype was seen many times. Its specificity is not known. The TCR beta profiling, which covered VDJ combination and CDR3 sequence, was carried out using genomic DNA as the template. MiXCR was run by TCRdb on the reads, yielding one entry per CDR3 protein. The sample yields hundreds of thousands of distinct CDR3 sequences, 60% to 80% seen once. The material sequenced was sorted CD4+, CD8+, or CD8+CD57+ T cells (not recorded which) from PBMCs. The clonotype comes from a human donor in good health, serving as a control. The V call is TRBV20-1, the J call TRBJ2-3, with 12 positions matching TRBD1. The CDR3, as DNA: TGCAGTGCTATAGGGACAGGGGGCGTAGATACGCAGTATTTT. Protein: CSAIGTGGVDTQYF.